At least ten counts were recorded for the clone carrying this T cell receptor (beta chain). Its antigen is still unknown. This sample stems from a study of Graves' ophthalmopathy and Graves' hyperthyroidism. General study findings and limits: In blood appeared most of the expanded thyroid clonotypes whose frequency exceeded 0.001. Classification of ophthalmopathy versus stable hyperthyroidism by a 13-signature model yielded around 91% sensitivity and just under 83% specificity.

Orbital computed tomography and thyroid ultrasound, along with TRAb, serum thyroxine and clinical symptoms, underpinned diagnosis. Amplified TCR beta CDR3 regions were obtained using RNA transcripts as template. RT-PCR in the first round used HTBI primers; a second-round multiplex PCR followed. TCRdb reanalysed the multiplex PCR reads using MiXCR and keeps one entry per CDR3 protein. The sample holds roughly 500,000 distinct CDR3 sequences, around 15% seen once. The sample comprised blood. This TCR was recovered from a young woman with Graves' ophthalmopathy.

The CDR3: CASSTGTPKLANYGYTF. The CDR3 DNA reads as TGTGCCAGCAGTACCGGGACTCCAAAGTTAGCTAACTATGGCTACACCTTC. The chain couples TRBV28 to TRBJ1-2; a weak D match, TRBD1 (5 bases). The V end was cut by 5 bases, the J end by 0 bases, with 19 bases between. The CDR3 covers 17 residues. Germline CDR1 reads MDHEN; CDR2 reads SYDVKM.